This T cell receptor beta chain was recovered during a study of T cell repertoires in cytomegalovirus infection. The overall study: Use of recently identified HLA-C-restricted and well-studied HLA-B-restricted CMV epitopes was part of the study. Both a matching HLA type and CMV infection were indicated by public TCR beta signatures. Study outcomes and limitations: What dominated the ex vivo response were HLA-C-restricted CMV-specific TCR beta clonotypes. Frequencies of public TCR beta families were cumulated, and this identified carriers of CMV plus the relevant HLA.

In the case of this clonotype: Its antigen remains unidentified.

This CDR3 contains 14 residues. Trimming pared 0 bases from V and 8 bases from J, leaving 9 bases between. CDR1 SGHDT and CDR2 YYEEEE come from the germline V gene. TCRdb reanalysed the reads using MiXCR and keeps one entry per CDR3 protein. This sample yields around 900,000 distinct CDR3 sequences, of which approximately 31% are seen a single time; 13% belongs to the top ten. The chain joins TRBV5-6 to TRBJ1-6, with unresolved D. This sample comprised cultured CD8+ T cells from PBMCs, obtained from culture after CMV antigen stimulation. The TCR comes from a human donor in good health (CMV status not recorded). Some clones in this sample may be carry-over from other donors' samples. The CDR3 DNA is TGTGCCAGCAGCTTGGGACGGATTTATTCACCCCTCCACTTT. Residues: CASSLGRIYSPLHF.